This passage covers 17 T cell receptor beta chains from one sample sequenced in a study of blood T cell repertoires in COVID-19. TCRdb's table, derived via immunoSEQ multiplex PCR, lists solely in-frame clones and lacks some. This sample has 400,000 to 550,000 clones; 85% to 90% occur once, and the top ten carry around 4.5%. Source material: peripheral blood. These receptors came from a woman aged 25 to 45 with acute or convalescent COVID-19.

The chain carries TRBV29-1 and TRBJ2-5; TRBD2 agrees at 15 bases. The germline CDR1 and CDR2 sequences are SQVTM and ANQGSEA. The V segment lost 2 bases and the J segment 5 bases; nucleotides outside the gene matches: 15. The CDR3 is 19 amino acids. This CDR3 reads CSVERLGTSGGNLPETQYF. The CDR3 nucleotides are TGCAGCGTTGAACGACTAGGGACTAGCGGGGGGAACCTCCCGGAGACCCAGTACTTC.

V is TRBV3-1 (or the pseudogene TRBV3-2) and J is TRBJ1-6, with 9 bases matching TRBD1. Germline V gives CDR1 LGHDT, CDR2 YNNKEL (reference sequence). Trimming took 4 bases from V and 7 from J; bases not matched to a gene: 8. This CDR3 comprises 16 residues. CDR3 amino acids: CASSRTGGAENSPLHF. The CDR3 bases are TGTGCCAGCAGCCGCACAGGGGGCGCGGAGAATTCACCCCTCCACTTT.

V usage is TRBV19 and J usage is TRBJ2-5; 7 bases match TRBD1. The V segment lost 6 bases and the J segment 2 bases; nucleotides outside the gene matches: 3. From germline, CDR1 is LNHDA and CDR2 SQIVND (reference sequence). The CDR3 loop spans 13 amino acids. Here the CDR3 DNA reads TGTGCCAGTAGGGGACAGCTGCAAGAGACCCAGTACTTC. It is translated as CASRGQLQETQYF. Looking up the rest from reference TRBV19 and TRBJ2-5 gives the full variable domain: DGGITQSPKYLFRKEGQNVTLSCEQNLNHDAMYWYRQDPGQGLRLIYYSQIVNDFQKGDIAEGYSVSREKKESFPLTVTSAQKNPTAFYLCASRGQLQETQYFGPGTRLLVL.

The CDR3 is CASSQETGNYGYTF. CDR3 nucleotide sequence: TGCGCCAGCAGCCAAGAGACAGGGAACTATGGCTACACCTTC. The genes are TRBV5-1 and TRBJ1-2; 7 bases map to TRBD1. This CDR3 region has 14 residues. The germline V gene has CDR1 SGHRS and CDR2 YFSETQ. Trimming at V came to 4 bases and at J to 2 bases, leaving 5 bases not matched to a gene.

The CDR3 loop reads CASSLVVGGGGTDTQYF. The CDR3 DNA reads TGTGCCAGCAGCTTGGTGGTTGGCGGGGGGGGCACAGATACGCAGTATTTT. V is TRBV5-4 and J is TRBJ2-3; 9 nucleotides align to TRBD2. Per germline, CDR1 SGHNT and CDR2 YYREEE (reference sequence). The CDR3 consists of 17 residues. V dropped 0 bases and J dropped 1; count of bases not matched to a gene: 6.

V is TRBV7-8 and J is TRBJ1-1; D may be TRBD1 (5 bases). The germline V gene encodes CDR1 SGHVS and CDR2 FQNEAQ. Trimming pared 1 base from V and 7 bases from J, leaving 7 bases between. The CDR3 is 12 amino acids. CDR3 nucleotides: TGTGCCAGCAGCTTAGATCAGGGTGAAGCTTTCTTT. Translated, it gives CASSLDQGEAFF. Supplemented by reference TRBV7-8 and TRBJ1-1, the full variable domain reads GAGVSQSPRYKVAKRGQDVALRCDPISGHVSLFWYQQALGQGPEFLTYFQNEAQLDKSGLPSDRFFAERPEGSVSTLKIQRTQQEDSAVYLCASSLDQGEAFFGQGTRLTVV.

J is TRBJ1-5 and V is TRBV7-9; D may be TRBD1 (5 bases). Germline V lookup: CDR1 SEHNR, CDR2 FQNEAQ (reference sequence). The CDR3 sequence is 14 residues long. Trimming removed 5 bases from V and 4 bases from J, with 12 bases in between. The DNA of the CDR3 is TGTGCCAGCAGCCCGGCAGGGACTAATCAGCCCCAGCATTTT. This gives the protein CASSPAGTNQPQHF.

The rearrangement uses TRBV2 and TRBJ1-3; D remains ambiguous. V lost 4 bases and J 3 bases, leaving 10 bases between the germline ends. This CDR3 contains 14 residues. CDR1 is SNHLY and CDR2 is FYNNEI in the germline V gene. Written as DNA, the CDR3 is TGTGCCAGCAGTGTTTTGGACTTTGGAAACACCATATATTTT. Translation gives CASSVLDFGNTIYF.

The chain recombines TRBV28 with TRBJ2-6, with a weak D call TRBD2 (6 bases). The CDR3 spans 16 residues. V lost 10 bases to trimming and J lost 4 bases, with 20 bases between them. Germline CDR1 reads MDHEN; CDR2 reads SYDVKM. This CDR3 is CATYGGPLPGANVLTF. For the CDR3, the DNA is TGTGCCACATACGGGGGACCATTGCCCGGGGCCAACGTCCTGACTTTC.

This clone came up once. The CDR3 here is CASSDGTTGANVLTF. Written as DNA, the CDR3 is TGTGCCAGCAGTGACGGAACTACGGGGGCCAACGTCCTGACTTTC. The chain employs TRBV28 and TRBJ2-6; D not certain. The V end lost 5 bases, the J end lost 4 bases, and 12 bases lay between the germline ends. Germline assignment: CDR1 MDHEN and CDR2 SYDVKM. This CDR3 is built from 15 residues.

The rearrangement links TRBV7-6 to TRBJ2-7; no definite D call. This CDR3 is built from 14 residues. Germline CDR1 is SGHVS and CDR2 is FNYEAQ. V shed 1 base and J shed 4 bases, with 11 bases lying between them. The CDR3 DNA reads TGTGCCAGCAGCTTAGTAGCTAACTCTTACGAGCAGTACTTC. Encoded protein: CASSLVANSYEQYF.

Here the CDR3 DNA reads TGTGCCAGCAGCTTAATGGAGATTAGCAATCAGCCCCAGCATTTT. As protein: CASSLMEISNQPQHF. The chain employs TRBV5-8 and TRBJ1-5; D gene uncertain. Germline lookup yields CDR1 SGHTS and CDR2 YDEGEE. The V and J ends lost 2 bases and 0 bases respectively, with 9 bases between them. The CDR3 spans 15 residues.

The chain recombines TRBV6-5 with TRBJ2-2, with a weak D call TRBD2 (6 bases). Germline V gene lookup returns CDR1 MNHEY and CDR2 SVGAGI. The ends were cut back, 6 bases at V and 6 bases at J, with 14 bases in the middle. CDR3 length: 14 residues. CDR3 sequence: CASRWNSGAGELFF. The CDR3 DNA sequence: TGTGCCAGCAGATGGAATAGCGGTGCCGGGGAGCTGTTTTTT.

The chain couples TRBV2 to TRBJ2-1, with 8 bases matching TRBD2. The CDR3 covers 13 residues. The trim removed 10 bases at V and 8 bases at J, leaving 10 bases unmatched. From germline, CDR1 is SNHLY and CDR2 FYNNEI. CDR3: CAIDGGAGYEQFF. For the CDR3, the DNA is TGTGCCATTGACGGGGGGGCCGGTTATGAGCAGTTCTTC.

The CDR3 here is CASSVGDRGDKETQYF. In DNA, the CDR3 is TGTGCCAGCTCGGTTGGGGACAGGGGCGATAAAGAGACCCAGTACTTC. V is TRBV11-2 and J is TRBJ2-5, with 10 bases that match TRBD1. Germline CDR1 SGHAT, CDR2 FQNNGV. CDR3 length: 16 residues. The V gene end was trimmed by 8 bases and the J gene end by 3 bases; junction bases not matched to a gene: 12.

This rearrangement joins TRBV19 to TRBJ1-2; perhaps TRBD1 as D (5 bases). Germline V CDR1 and CDR2: LNHDA, SQIVND (reference sequence). The length of the CDR3 is 15 residues. The ends were cut back, 4 bases at V and 7 bases at J, with 19 bases in the middle. The CDR3 nucleotides read TGTGCCAGTAGTAGTATTTCAGGGTCGGCATCTGGCTACACCTTC. It yields the protein CASSSISGSASGYTF.

Remarks on this clone: Other DNA sequences in the sample encode the same CDR3. The rearrangement links TRBV5-4 to TRBJ1-3, with D possibly being TRBD1 (5 bases). Trimming shortened V by 0 bases and J by 0 bases, and 7 bases separated the two germline ends. The germline V gene has CDR1 SGHNT and CDR2 YYREEE (reference sequence). The CDR3 has 15 amino acids. The CDR3 reads CASSLGGASGNTIYF. In DNA, the CDR3 is TGTGCCAGCAGCTTGGGCGGGGCCTCTGGAAACACCATATATTTT.